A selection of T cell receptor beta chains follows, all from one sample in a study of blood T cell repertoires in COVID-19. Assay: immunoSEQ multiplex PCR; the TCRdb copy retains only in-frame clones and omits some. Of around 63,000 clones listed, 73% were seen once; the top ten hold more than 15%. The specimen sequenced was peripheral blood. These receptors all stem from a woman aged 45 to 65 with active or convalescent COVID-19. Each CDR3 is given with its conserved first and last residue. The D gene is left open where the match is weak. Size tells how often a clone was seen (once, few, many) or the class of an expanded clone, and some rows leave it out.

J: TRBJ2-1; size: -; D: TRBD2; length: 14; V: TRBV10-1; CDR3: CASSKTGGDNEQFF; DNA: TGCGCCAGCAGTAAAACGGGAGGGGATAATGAGCAGTTCTTC
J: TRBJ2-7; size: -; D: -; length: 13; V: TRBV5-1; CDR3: CASSPRGAYEQYF; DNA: TGCGCCAGCAGCCCCCGAGGAGCCTACGAGCAGTACTTC
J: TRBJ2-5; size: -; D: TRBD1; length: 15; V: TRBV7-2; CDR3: CASSQDRGYQETQYF; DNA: TGTGCCAGCAGCCAGGACAGGGGATACCAAGAGACCCAGTACTTC
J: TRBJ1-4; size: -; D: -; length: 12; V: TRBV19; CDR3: CASSMSGRKLFF; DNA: TGTGCCAGTAGTATGTCGGGGAGAAAACTGTTTTTT
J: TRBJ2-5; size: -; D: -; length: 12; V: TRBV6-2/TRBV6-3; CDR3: CASSYPLAAQYF; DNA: TGTGCCAGCAGTTACCCCCTCGCGGCCCAGTACTTC
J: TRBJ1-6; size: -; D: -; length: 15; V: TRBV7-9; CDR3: CASSLDGRGDSPLHF; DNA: TGTGCCAGCAGCTTAGACGGCAGGGGTGACTCACCCCTCCACTTT
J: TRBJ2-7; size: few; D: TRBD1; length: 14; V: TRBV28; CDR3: CASSGGQGPYEQYF; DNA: TGTGCCAGCAGTGGGGGACAGGGACCCTACGAGCAGTACTTC
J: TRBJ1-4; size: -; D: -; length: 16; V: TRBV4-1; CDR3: CASSPTWAATNEKLFF; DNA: TGCGCCAGCAGCCCGACCTGGGCTGCAACTAATGAAAAACTGTTTTTT
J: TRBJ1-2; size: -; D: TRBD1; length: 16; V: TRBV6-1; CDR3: CASNDKPGQGPYGYTF; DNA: TGTGCCAGCAATGATAAACCGGGACAGGGCCCCTATGGCTACACCTTC
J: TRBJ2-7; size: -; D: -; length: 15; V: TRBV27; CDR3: CASRRDRSTLYEQYF; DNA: TGTGCCAGCAGACGAGACAGATCCACATTATACGAGCAGTACTTC
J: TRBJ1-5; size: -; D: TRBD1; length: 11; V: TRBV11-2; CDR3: CASSSGTAQHF; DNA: TGTGCCAGCAGCTCAGGGACAGCCCAGCATTTT
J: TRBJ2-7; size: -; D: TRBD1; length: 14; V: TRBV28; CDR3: CASSLLGQTYEQYF; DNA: TGTGCCAGCAGTTTACTGGGACAGACGTACGAGCAGTACTTC
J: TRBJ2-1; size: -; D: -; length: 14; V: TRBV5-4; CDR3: CASSLVVGGNEQFF; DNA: TGTGCCAGCAGCTTGGTTGTGGGGGGAAATGAGCAGTTCTTC
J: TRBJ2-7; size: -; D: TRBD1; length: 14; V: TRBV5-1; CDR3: CASSRGRAVDEQYF; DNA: TGCGCCAGCAGCAGGGGGCGGGCGGTGGACGAGCAGTACTTC
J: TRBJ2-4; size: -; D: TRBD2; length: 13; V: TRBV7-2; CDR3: CASSSGRVGIQYF; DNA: TGTGCCAGCAGCTCCGGGAGGGTGGGCATTCAGTACTTC
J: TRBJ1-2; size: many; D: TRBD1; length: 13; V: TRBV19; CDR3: CASSRGQGNGYTF; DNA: TGTGCCAGTAGTAGGGGACAGGGGAATGGCTACACCTTC
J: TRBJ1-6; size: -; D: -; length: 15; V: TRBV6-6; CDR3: CASTKTDYGDSPLHF; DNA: TGTGCCAGCACGAAAACGGACTATGGGGATTCACCCCTCCACTTT
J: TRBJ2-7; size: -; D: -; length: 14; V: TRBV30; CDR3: CAWSTDSPIYEQYF; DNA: TGTGCCTGGAGTACCGACAGTCCGATCTACGAGCAGTACTTC
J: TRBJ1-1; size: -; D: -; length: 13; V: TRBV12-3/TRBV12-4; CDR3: CASSSRTSTEAFF; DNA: TGTGCCAGCAGTTCCCGTACTAGCACTGAAGCTTTCTTT
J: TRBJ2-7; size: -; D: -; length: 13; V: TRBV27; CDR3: CASSHDSYYEQYF; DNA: TGTGCCAGCAGTCATGACAGTTACTACGAGCAGTACTTC
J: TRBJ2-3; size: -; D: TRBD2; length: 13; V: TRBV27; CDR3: CASGTSGRDTQYF; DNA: TGTGCCAGTGGGACTAGCGGGAGGGATACGCAGTATTTT
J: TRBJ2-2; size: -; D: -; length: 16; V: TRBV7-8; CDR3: CASSPPARANTGELFF; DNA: TGTGCCAGCAGCCCCCCAGCGCGGGCGAACACCGGGGAGCTGTTTTTT
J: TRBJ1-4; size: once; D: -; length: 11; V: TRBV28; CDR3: CASTTGEKLFF; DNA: TGTGCCAGCACAACAGGGGAAAAACTGTTTTTT
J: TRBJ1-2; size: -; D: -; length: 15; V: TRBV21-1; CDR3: CASSKVTSANYGYTF; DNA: TGTGCCAGCAGCAAAGTAACATCCGCTAACTATGGCTACACCTTC
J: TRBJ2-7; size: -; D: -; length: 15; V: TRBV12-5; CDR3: CASGFGQISSYEQYF; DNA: TGTGCTAGTGGTTTCGGACAGATCAGCTCCTACGAGCAGTACTTC
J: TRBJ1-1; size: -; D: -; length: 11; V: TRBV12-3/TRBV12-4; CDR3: CASSWRSRAFF; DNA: TGTGCCAGCAGTTGGAGGAGTCGAGCTTTCTTT
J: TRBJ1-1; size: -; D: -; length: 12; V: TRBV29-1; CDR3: CSASTGNTEAFF; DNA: TGCAGCGCTTCAACAGGGAACACTGAAGCTTTCTTT
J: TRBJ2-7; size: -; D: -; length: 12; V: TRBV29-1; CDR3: CSVTGSTYEQYF; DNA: TGCAGCGTGACAGGTTCAACCTACGAGCAGTACTTC
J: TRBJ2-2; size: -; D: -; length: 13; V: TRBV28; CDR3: CAGLSTDTGELFF; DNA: TGTGCGGGCTTGTCGACCGACACCGGGGAGCTGTTTTTT
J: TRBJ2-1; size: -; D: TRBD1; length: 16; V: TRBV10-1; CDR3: CASSETQGSSYNEQFF; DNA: TGCGCCAGCAGTGAGACACAGGGGAGCTCCTACAATGAGCAGTTCTTC
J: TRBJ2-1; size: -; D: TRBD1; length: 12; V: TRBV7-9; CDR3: CASSLTGVEEFF; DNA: TGTGCCAGCAGCTTGACAGGGGTCGAGGAGTTCTTC
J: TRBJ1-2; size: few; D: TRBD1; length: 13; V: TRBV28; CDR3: CASRDRGNYGYTF; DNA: TGTGCCAGCCGGGACAGGGGGAACTATGGCTACACCTTC
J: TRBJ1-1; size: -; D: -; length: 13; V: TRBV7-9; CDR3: CASSLESGTEAFF; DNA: TGTGCCAGCAGCTTAGAGTCGGGAACTGAAGCTTTCTTT
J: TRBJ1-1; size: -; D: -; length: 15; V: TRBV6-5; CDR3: CASRSLSGVNTEAFF; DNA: TGTGCCAGCAGATCTCTTTCAGGGGTGAACACTGAAGCTTTCTTT